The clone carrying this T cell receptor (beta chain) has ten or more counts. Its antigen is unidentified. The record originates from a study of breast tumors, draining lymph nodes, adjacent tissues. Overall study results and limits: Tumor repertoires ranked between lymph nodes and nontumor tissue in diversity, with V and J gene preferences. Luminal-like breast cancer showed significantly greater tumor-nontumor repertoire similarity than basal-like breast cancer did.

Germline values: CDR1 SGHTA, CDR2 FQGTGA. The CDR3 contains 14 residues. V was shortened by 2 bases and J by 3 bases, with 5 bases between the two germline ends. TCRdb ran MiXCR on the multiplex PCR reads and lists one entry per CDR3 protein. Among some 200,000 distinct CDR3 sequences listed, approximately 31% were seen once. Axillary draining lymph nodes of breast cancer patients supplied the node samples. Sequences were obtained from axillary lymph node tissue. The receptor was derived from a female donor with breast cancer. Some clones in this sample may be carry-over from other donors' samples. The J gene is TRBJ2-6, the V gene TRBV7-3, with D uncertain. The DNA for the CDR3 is TGTGCCAGCAGCTTATCAGGTGGGGCCAACGTCCTGACTTTC. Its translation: CASSLSGGANVLTF. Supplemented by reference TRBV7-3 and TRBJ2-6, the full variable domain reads GAGVSQTPSNKVTEKGKYVELRCDPISGHTALYWYRQSLGQGPEFLIYFQGTGAADDSGLPNDRFFAVRPEGSVSTLKIQRTERGDSAVYLCASSLSGGANVLTFGAGSRLTVL.